Here is one T cell receptor beta chain with its context. This entry belongs to a study of blood T cell repertoires in COVID-19. Study context: From the United States, Italy and Spain came samples of acute and convalescent COVID-19. T cells, B-cell-depleted T cells, or PBMCs supplied cDNA or gDNA.

As originally analysed: Amplification with reference gene primers provided the estimates of nucleated cell counts. Generated by immunoSEQ multiplex PCR, the TCRdb table keeps only in-frame clones and is missing some. The DNA was the basis for D and trimming; V, J and clone size are from that table. The sample holds about 230,000 clones, 81% seen once. The J segment lost 7 bases and the V segment lost 5 bases, leaving 14 bases of the junction unmatched. The CDR3 totals 17 residues. Germline V gives CDR1 MNHEY, CDR2 SMNVEV (reference sequence). The clonotype comes from a woman of 80 years or more with acute or convalescent COVID-19. Sequencing was done on a sample of peripheral blood. This chain connects TRBV27 to TRBJ1-6; 7 nucleotides agree with TRBD1. The CDR3 is CASSPRPQQGQNSPLHF. The CDR3 nucleotides are TGTGCCAGCAGTCCACGTCCCCAACAGGGGCAGAATTCACCCCTCCACTTT.